This record concerns one TCR beta chain sequence. This record comes from a study of shared clonotypes between healthy human individuals. The wider study: The study used three CD4 naive, three CD4 memory, two CD8 naive and one CD8 memory plate per donor.

Assay used: immunoSEQ multiplex PCR; TCRdb lists only in-frame clones, some missing. Of some 2 million clones in the sample, approximately 94% are singletons; the top ten hold more than 0.95%. Germline V lookup: CDR1 SEHNR, CDR2 FQNEAQ (reference sequence). V lost 5 bases to trimming and J lost 5 bases, with 10 bases between them. This CDR3 has 12 residues. Naivety among CD8 cells was defined by CD45RO negativity and positive CCR7 selection, thereby excluding terminally differentiated effector memory CD45RA+ cells. Sequencing was performed on naive CD8+ T cells sorted from blood. The chain links TRBV7-9 to TRBJ2-7; D is uncertain. This TCR was sampled from a man aged 18 to 35 in good health. The CDR3 protein is CASSPQSDEQYF. CDR3 DNA sequence: TGTGCCAGCAGCCCGCAATCCGACGAGCAGTACTTC.